The following is a T cell receptor (beta chain) sequence with its context. No antigen is known for it. Base qualities are not provided; no much larger clone lies one nucleotide away. CDR1 and CDR2 are drawn from the germline V gene: SGHTA, FQGTGA. The CDR3 holds 16 amino acids from the cysteine to the phenylalanine. Just the 48-base CDR3 DNA is kept, in frame starting at base 1. The germline ends are 12 bases apart after V is trimmed by 2 bases and J by 1 base. The data were taken from a study of blood T cell repertoires in COVID-19 (dated by TCRdb to between 2020 and 2021). Concerning the study at large: Collaborator samples came from the United States, Italy and Spain and covered acute and convalescent phases of COVID-19. The repertoires were made available in a free public database intended to serve as a resource for research on the immune response to SARS-CoV-2. The material from the prospective study consisted of cDNA or gDNA derived from T cells, B-cell-depleted T cells, or PBMCs. The sample metadata nearly always contained a de-identified subject ID, COVID-19 status, age in years and sex. The samples were drawn from two sources: the first 160 participants of the ongoing ImmuneRACE study, and over 950 subjects contributed by 6 global collaborators. Deeply sampled blood TCRbeta repertoires from subjects exposed to, actively infected with, or recovered from COVID-19 were included in the dataset. Where available, HLA class I and class II types were obtained from metadata supplied by the sample provider rather than from assay-based typing. General conclusions and limits of the study: The quantity of clinical and demographic metadata differed by source and by participant and was supplied without curation.

TCRbeta CDR3 regions were amplified from genomic DNA by means of the immunoSEQ Assay, a bias-controlled multiplex PCR. In the paper's pipeline: Within the assay, amplification of reference gene primers was used to estimate how many nucleated cells each sample contained. Sequence reads were collapsed and filtered to measure the absolute abundance of every unique TCRbeta CDR3 rearrangement. For each sample, productive Simpson clonality was calculated as the square root of Simpson's diversity index over productive rearrangements. Here the immuneACCESS table is served through TCRdb, limited to in-frame sequences with V and J called. Missing clones are a known gap in these copies; in checked studies unresolved V genes cover under half, and the rest lacks a known reason. Clone size and the V and J calls come from that table; the DNA yielded D and trimming. For this sample there are around 390,000 clones; 85% to 90% appear just once. Roughly a tenth of the sample comes from the top ten.

Participants in the prospective study were enrolled through a virtual design, were aged roughly 18 to 90 years, and lived in approximately 25 United States geographic areas. In the prospective study, cohorts were assigned on the basis of participant-reported clinical history obtained from a screening survey and a study questionnaire. Recovered participants in ImmuneRACE Cohort 3 were defined as having two consecutive negative NP/OP PCR tests, clearance from a healthcare professional, or resolution of symptoms. Mobile phlebotomists in the prospective study collected whole blood, serum and a nasopharyngeal or oropharyngeal swab from every participant. Over a roughly two-month period, participants in the prospective study had the option of providing additional blood draws and questionnaires. Blood samples from the prospective study were shipped frozen or at room temperature prior to DNA extraction.

The chain links TRBV7-3 with TRBJ1-3, with an unclear D gene assignment. The source is a woman aged 50 to 60 who had recovered from COVID-19. Input material: PBMCs or T cells enriched from blood (not recorded which). The CDR3 here reads CASSLGAAASGNTIYF. The bases are TGTGCCAGCAGCTTAGGAGCAGCCGCTTCTGGAAACACCATATATTTT. With the portions outside the CDR3 filled from the reference TRBV7-3 and TRBJ1-3 genes, the complete variable region becomes GAGVSQTPSNKVTEKGKYVELRCDPISGHTALYWYRQSLGQGPEFLIYFQGTGAADDSGLPNDRFFAVRPEGSVSTLKIQRTERGDSAVYLCASSLGAAASGNTIYFGEGSWLTVV.